Listed below are T cell receptor beta chains from one sample, sequenced in a study of blood T cell repertoires in COVID-19. TCRdb keeps only in-frame clones here, not all; method: immunoSEQ multiplex PCR. The table includes about 14,000 clones, approximately 90% detected once. Sequences were obtained from peripheral blood. The receptor source for this set is a human donor in a cohort sampled during active COVID-19. Each CDR3 is given with its conserved first and last residue. The order of the fields is D gene, V gene, J gene, clone size, CDR3 protein, CDR3 DNA. The D gene is left open where the match is weak. Expanded clones get a size class; other rows say once, few or many, or leave the size out.

d_gene: TRBD2; v_gene: TRBV6-5; j_gene: TRBJ2-1; abundance: .; CDR3aa: CASSYKTSQFF; CDR3nt: TGTGCCAGCAGTTACAAGACTAGCCAGTTCTTC
d_gene: .; v_gene: TRBV19; j_gene: TRBJ2-7; abundance: .; CDR3aa: CASSKAESSYEQYF; CDR3nt: TGTGCCAGTAGTAAGGCGGAAAGCTCCTACGAGCAGTACTTC
d_gene: .; v_gene: TRBV13; j_gene: TRBJ2-3; abundance: .; CDR3aa: CASSTLGAGPNTDTQYF; CDR3nt: TGTGCCAGCAGCACACTGGGAGCGGGCCCGAACACAGATACGCAGTATTTT
d_gene: TRBD1; v_gene: TRBV27; j_gene: TRBJ1-4; abundance: .; CDR3aa: CASRPRTGQIATNEKLFF; CDR3nt: TGTGCCAGCAGACCCCGGACAGGGCAGATCGCAACTAATGAAAAACTGTTTTTT
d_gene: TRBD1; v_gene: TRBV27; j_gene: TRBJ1-1; abundance: .; CDR3aa: CASSLASGGEAFF; CDR3nt: TGTGCCAGCAGTTTAGCTTCAGGGGGTGAAGCTTTCTTT
d_gene: .; v_gene: TRBV5-4; j_gene: TRBJ1-2; abundance: .; CDR3aa: CASTKGQEYHYGYTF; CDR3nt: TGTGCCAGCACCAAGGGGCAGGAGTATCACTATGGCTACACCTTC
d_gene: TRBD2; v_gene: TRBV28; j_gene: TRBJ2-3; abundance: .; CDR3aa: CASQGLAGAGGTQYF; CDR3nt: TGTGCCAGCCAGGGACTAGCGGGAGCCGGGGGTACGCAGTATTTT
d_gene: TRBD2; v_gene: TRBV5-4; j_gene: TRBJ2-3; abundance: few; CDR3aa: CASSAFSGTSGTPSTDTQYF; CDR3nt: TGTGCCAGCAGCGCCTTTTCCGGGACTAGCGGGACCCCTAGCACAGATACGCAGTATTTT
d_gene: .; v_gene: TRBV28; j_gene: TRBJ1-4; abundance: .; CDR3aa: CASSPPGFGRKLFF; CDR3nt: TGTGCCAGCAGCCCACCAGGGTTTGGGCGAAAACTGTTTTTT
d_gene: .; v_gene: TRBV6-4; j_gene: TRBJ1-2; abundance: .; CDR3aa: CASPAGGYTF; CDR3nt: TGTGCCAGCCCCGCGGGTGGCTACACCTTC
d_gene: .; v_gene: TRBV6-2/TRBV6-3; j_gene: TRBJ1-1; abundance: .; CDR3aa: CASSYEGREAFF; CDR3nt: TGTGCCAGCAGTTACGAGGGGAGGGAAGCTTTCTTT
d_gene: TRBD2; v_gene: TRBV4-2; j_gene: TRBJ2-7; abundance: .; CDR3aa: CASSQGLAERYEQYF; CDR3nt: TGTGCCAGCAGCCAGGGACTAGCGGAAAGATACGAGCAGTACTTC
d_gene: TRBD1; v_gene: TRBV30; j_gene: TRBJ1-2; abundance: .; CDR3aa: CAWSKDRVYGYTF; CDR3nt: TGTGCCTGGAGTAAAGACAGGGTCTATGGCTACACCTTC
d_gene: TRBD1; v_gene: TRBV9; j_gene: TRBJ1-1; abundance: .; CDR3aa: CASSVKGAAKWYTEAFF; CDR3nt: TGTGCCAGCAGCGTCAAGGGGGCGGCAAAGTGGTACACTGAAGCTTTCTTT
d_gene: .; v_gene: TRBV5-1; j_gene: TRBJ1-1; abundance: .; CDR3aa: CASSGLGGSTEAFF; CDR3nt: TGCGCCAGCAGCGGCCTGGGGGGAAGCACTGAAGCTTTCTTT
d_gene: .; v_gene: TRBV6-4; j_gene: TRBJ1-2; abundance: .; CDR3aa: CASSDSETRGYTF; CDR3nt: TGTGCCAGCAGTGACTCGGAGACTCGTGGCTACACCTTC
d_gene: TRBD1; v_gene: TRBV6-5; j_gene: TRBJ2-5; abundance: .; CDR3aa: CASSLGQVRTQYF; CDR3nt: TGTGCCAGCAGCCTGGGACAGGTAAGGACCCAGTACTTC
d_gene: TRBD2; v_gene: TRBV4-1; j_gene: TRBJ2-3; abundance: .; CDR3aa: CASRTSPSTDTQYF; CDR3nt: TGCGCCAGCAGGACTAGCCCCAGCACAGATACGCAGTATTTT
d_gene: .; v_gene: TRBV10-3; j_gene: TRBJ2-5; abundance: once; CDR3aa: CAISERLEETQYF; CDR3nt: TGTGCCATCAGTGAGAGACTCGAAGAGACCCAGTACTTC
d_gene: .; v_gene: TRBV19; j_gene: TRBJ1-4; abundance: .; CDR3aa: CASTSSTNEKLFF; CDR3nt: TGTGCCAGTACTAGCTCAACTAATGAAAAACTGTTTTTT
d_gene: .; v_gene: TRBV18; j_gene: TRBJ1-2; abundance: .; CDR3aa: CASSPADLLYGYTF; CDR3nt: TGTGCCAGCTCACCAGCAGATCTCCTCTATGGCTACACCTTC
d_gene: .; v_gene: TRBV9; j_gene: TRBJ2-3; abundance: few; CDR3aa: CASSFSDTQYF; CDR3nt: TGTGCCAGCAGCTTCTCAGATACGCAGTATTTT
d_gene: .; v_gene: TRBV7-8; j_gene: TRBJ2-7; abundance: .; CDR3aa: CASSPGRLANEQYF; CDR3nt: TGTGCCAGCAGCCCCGGTAGGCTAGCTAACGAGCAGTACTTC
d_gene: TRBD1; v_gene: TRBV2; j_gene: TRBJ1-4; abundance: .; CDR3aa: CASRAPGQGDEKLFF; CDR3nt: TGTGCCAGCAGGGCCCCGGGACAGGGGGATGAAAAACTGTTTTTT
d_gene: TRBD2; v_gene: TRBV5-1; j_gene: TRBJ2-1; abundance: .; CDR3aa: CASSRGAGTYNEQFF; CDR3nt: TGCGCCAGCAGCCGGGGAGCGGGGACCTACAATGAGCAGTTCTTC
d_gene: .; v_gene: TRBV6-5; j_gene: TRBJ2-5; abundance: .; CDR3aa: CASSYSGARKETQYF; CDR3nt: TGTGCCAGCAGTTACTCGGGCGCACGTAAAGAGACCCAGTACTTC
d_gene: .; v_gene: TRBV7-9; j_gene: TRBJ2-2; abundance: few; CDR3aa: CASSLAQGGTGELFF; CDR3nt: TGTGCCAGCAGCTTAGCACAGGGCGGCACCGGGGAGCTGTTTTTT
d_gene: .; v_gene: TRBV21-1; j_gene: TRBJ1-2; abundance: .; CDR3aa: CASSKSAEGQGEDYGYTF; CDR3nt: TGTGCCAGCAGCAAATCCGCGGAGGGGCAGGGGGAGGACTATGGCTACACCTTC
d_gene: .; v_gene: TRBV3-1/TRBV3-2; j_gene: TRBJ2-2; abundance: .; CDR3aa: CASSPQGGPGELFF; CDR3nt: TGTGCCAGCAGCCCACAGGGTGGGCCCGGGGAGCTGTTTTTT
d_gene: TRBD2; v_gene: TRBV11-2; j_gene: TRBJ2-3; abundance: .; CDR3aa: CASSSGTRNTDTQYF; CDR3nt: TGTGCCAGCAGCTCAGGGACTAGAAACACAGATACGCAGTATTTT
d_gene: TRBD1; v_gene: TRBV19; j_gene: TRBJ2-7; abundance: .; CDR3aa: CASSRTGTAFSF; CDR3nt: TGTGCCAGTAGTAGGACCGGGACAGCATTTTCCTTC
d_gene: .; v_gene: TRBV12-3/TRBV12-4; j_gene: TRBJ2-7; abundance: once; CDR3aa: CASSQGTYEQYF; CDR3nt: TGTGCCAGCAGCCAGGGAACCTACGAGCAGTACTTC
d_gene: .; v_gene: TRBV10-3; j_gene: TRBJ2-7; abundance: .; CDR3aa: CAISDLGAGPSYEQYF; CDR3nt: TGTGCCATCAGTGATCTCGGAGCGGGTCCTTCCTACGAGCAGTACTTC
d_gene: TRBD1; v_gene: TRBV28; j_gene: TRBJ2-6; abundance: .; CDR3aa: CASSFWRARGLSGANVLTF; CDR3nt: TGTGCCAGCAGTTTTTGGAGGGCCAGGGGGCTATCTGGGGCCAACGTCCTGACTTTC
d_gene: .; v_gene: TRBV20-1; j_gene: TRBJ1-3; abundance: .; CDR3aa: CSASQQGPSGNTIYF; CDR3nt: TGCAGTGCTAGTCAACAGGGCCCCTCTGGAAACACCATATATTTT
d_gene: TRBD2; v_gene: TRBV9; j_gene: TRBJ2-7; abundance: .; CDR3aa: CASSVGLAGSSYEQYF; CDR3nt: TGTGCCAGCAGCGTAGGTCTAGCGGGTTCCTCCTACGAGCAGTACTTC
d_gene: TRBD2; v_gene: TRBV4-2; j_gene: TRBJ2-3; abundance: once; CDR3aa: CASSQDTSGRSTDTQYF; CDR3nt: TGTGCCAGCAGCCAAGATACTAGCGGGAGATCGACAGATACGCAGTATTTT
d_gene: .; v_gene: TRBV5-6; j_gene: TRBJ2-2; abundance: .; CDR3aa: CASSRDMRTGELFF; CDR3nt: TGTGCCAGCAGCCGGGACATGCGGACCGGGGAGCTGTTTTTT
d_gene: .; v_gene: TRBV5-1; j_gene: TRBJ1-1; abundance: .; CDR3aa: CASSLGSGYGAFF; CDR3nt: TGCGCCAGCAGCTTGGGGTCCGGGTATGGAGCTTTCTTT
d_gene: .; v_gene: TRBV3-1/TRBV3-2; j_gene: TRBJ1-1; abundance: .; CDR3aa: CASSHGPGTEAFF; CDR3nt: TGTGCCAGCAGCCATGGACCGGGGACTGAAGCTTTCTTT
d_gene: .; v_gene: TRBV18; j_gene: TRBJ2-5; abundance: .; CDR3aa: CASSPLPSGLGKETQYF; CDR3nt: TGTGCCAGCTCACCACTTCCATCAGGGCTCGGTAAAGAGACCCAGTACTTC
d_gene: TRBD2; v_gene: TRBV19; j_gene: TRBJ2-5; abundance: .; CDR3aa: CASSIDGAGGVETQYF; CDR3nt: TGTGCCAGTAGTATAGATGGAGCGGGAGGTGTGGAGACCCAGTACTTC
d_gene: TRBD2; v_gene: TRBV18; j_gene: TRBJ2-1; abundance: .; CDR3aa: CASSKIARGGNNEQFF; CDR3nt: TGTGCCAGCTCAAAAATAGCGAGGGGAGGGAACAATGAGCAGTTCTTC
d_gene: .; v_gene: TRBV6-4; j_gene: TRBJ2-7; abundance: .; CDR3aa: CASSRSPGTGEQYF; CDR3nt: TGTGCCAGCAGTCGGTCTCCGGGAACCGGCGAGCAGTACTTC
d_gene: TRBD2; v_gene: TRBV6-1; j_gene: TRBJ2-2; abundance: .; CDR3aa: CASSDGLAWTGELFF; CDR3nt: TGTGCCAGCAGTGATGGACTAGCGTGGACCGGGGAGCTGTTTTTT
d_gene: TRBD1; v_gene: TRBV5-1; j_gene: TRBJ2-5; abundance: .; CDR3aa: CASSTTGGVETQYF; CDR3nt: TGCGCCAGCAGCACCACAGGGGGAGTAGAGACCCAGTACTTC
d_gene: .; v_gene: TRBV30; j_gene: TRBJ2-7; abundance: .; CDR3aa: CAWEPFQGTYEQYF; CDR3nt: TGTGCCTGGGAACCTTTCCAGGGTACCTACGAGCAGTACTTC
d_gene: .; v_gene: TRBV30; j_gene: TRBJ1-2; abundance: few; CDR3aa: CAWRKGGYTF; CDR3nt: TGTGCCTGGAGAAAGGGGGGCTACACCTTC
d_gene: TRBD1; v_gene: TRBV7-2; j_gene: TRBJ2-2; abundance: .; CDR3aa: CASSLMGLGTGVSGELFF; CDR3nt: TGTGCCAGCAGCTTAATGGGTTTAGGGACAGGGGTTTCCGGGGAGCTGTTTTTT
d_gene: TRBD1; v_gene: TRBV6-2/TRBV6-3; j_gene: TRBJ1-1; abundance: .; CDR3aa: CASSSTQGANTEAFF; CDR3nt: TGTGCCAGCAGCTCGACACAGGGGGCGAACACTGAAGCTTTCTTT